One and the same sample provided the 19 T cell receptor beta chains below, sequenced in a study of response to subunit inactivated influenza vaccine. TCRdb reprocessed the RT-PCR reads via MiXCR and lists one record per CDR3 protein. The sample records approximately 310,000 distinct CDR3 sequences, roughly a fifth being singletons. The sample here was PBMCs from blood, taken less than 22 months after vaccination. The receptors stem from a man aged 50-75 years who received an inactivated influenza vaccine.

V usage is TRBV3-1 and J usage is TRBJ2-7, with TRBD2 matching 12 bases. CDR1 is LGHDT, CDR2 YNNKEL, per germline (reference sequence). Trimming removed 5 bases from V and 2 bases from J; junction bases left unmatched: 4. This CDR3 is 15 amino acids long. The CDR3 here is CASSALAGGPYEQYF. The CDR3 region has the DNA TGTGCCAGCAGCGCCCTAGCGGGAGGGCCCTACGAGCAGTACTTC.

The chain employs TRBV7-2 and TRBJ2-3; 10 bases are a match to TRBD1. The CDR3 is 15 residues long. J gave up 4 bases and V 1 base, and 2 bases lay outside the gene matches. The germline gives CDR1 SGHTA, CDR2 FQGNSA. CDR3 nucleotide sequence: TGTGCCAGCAGCTTAGTGGGGACAGGGGCAGATACGCAGTATTTT. It translates to CASSLVGTGADTQYF.

This clonotype has a handful of counts. The chain recombines TRBV7-9 with TRBJ1-6; 8 bases match TRBD1. The CDR3 runs 15 residues. V gave up 5 bases and J gave up 4 bases; unmatched junction bases: 4. The germline V gene has CDR1 SEHNR and CDR2 FQNEAQ (reference sequence). The CDR3 spells CASSPGTGYNSPLHF. DNA of the CDR3: TGTGCCAGCAGCCCCGGGACAGGTTATAATTCACCCCTCCACTTT.

This clonotype was counted many times. This chain joins TRBV12-3 or TRBV12-4 and TRBJ1-5; no definite D call. The V and J ends lost 7 bases and 3 bases respectively, with 13 bases between them. The CDR3 runs 14 residues. Here the CDR3 reads CASTSHQVNQPQHF. CDR3 coding DNA: TGTGCCAGCACCTCCCATCAGGTCAATCAGCCCCAGCATTTT.

This clonotype turned up a few times. This chain connects TRBV12-3 or TRBV12-4 to TRBJ2-7, with D perhaps matching TRBD1 (5 bases). CDR3 size: 14 residues. The V end lost 3 bases, the J end lost 6 bases, and 15 bases lay between the germline ends. CDR3: CASSFSGMSLEQYF. The CDR3 bases are TGTGCCAGCAGTTTTTCAGGGATGTCACTCGAGCAGTACTTC.

This clonotype occurred many times. J is TRBJ1-4 and V is TRBV20-1; D may be TRBD1 (5 bases). V lost 2 bases, J lost 4 bases, and 11 bases lay in between. The CDR3 totals 14 residues. Germline V CDR1 and CDR2: DFQATT, SNEGSKA (reference sequence). Here the CDR3 reads CSARTGSFNEKLFF. The CDR3 bases are TGCAGTGCTAGAACAGGTTCCTTTAATGAAAAACTGTTTTTT.

In its sample, this clonotype was seen a few times. The DNA of the CDR3 is TGTGCCAGCACCCAGGACGGGTATAGCAATCAGCCCCAGCATTTT. This codes for CASTQDGYSNQPQHF. This rearrangement joins TRBV12-3 or TRBV12-4 to TRBJ1-5; D is ambiguous. CDR3 length: 15 residues. Trimming stripped 7 bases from V and 0 bases from J, with 13 bases between.

This clonotype was detected a few times. The chain has TRBV12-3 or TRBV12-4 and TRBJ1-2; 7 bases align to TRBD1. The CDR3 covers 15 residues. V lost 3 bases to trimming and J lost 5 bases; unmatched junction nucleotides: 9. CDR3 sequence reads: CASSLERGLGYGYTF. The CDR3 bases are TGTGCCAGCAGTTTGGAAAGGGGGCTCGGGTATGGCTACACCTTC.

This clonotype was observed a handful of times. Since the CDR3 does not end with the conserved phenylalanine or tryptophan, this likely comes from a read error. No DNA is shown, since the ends of the CDR3 on it are uncertain; the CDR3 is the one TCRdb lists. The chain links TRBV2 to TRBJ1-2; the table's D gene call, TRBD1, was not cross checked with the DNA. In germline, CDR1 is SNHLY, CDR2 FYNNEI. The CDR3 length is 11 residues, termini included. The CDR3 reads CASSLEDTKRI.

This clonotype was counted between two and nine times. The rearrangement joins TRBV20-1 to TRBJ1-1, with a possible D match to TRBD1 (6 bases). Trimming removed 0 bases from V and 3 bases from J, with 8 bases in between. Germline V gene data show CDR1 as DFQATT and CDR2 as SNEGSKA (reference sequence). This CDR3 has 13 amino acids. CDR3 bases: TGCAGTGCTAGAGATTGGGGGCACACTGAAGCTTTCTTT. Its translation is CSARDWGHTEAFF.

In its sample, this clonotype was seen many times. The chain links TRBV18 to TRBJ1-6, with 7 bases identical to TRBD1. This CDR3 has 15 residues. Per germline, CDR1 KGHSH and CDR2 LQKENI. V shed 3 bases, J shed 6 bases, and the junction held 5 bases outside the gene matches. The CDR3 reads CASSPDQGGNSPLHF. The DNA for the CDR3 is TGTGCCAGCTCACCGGATCAGGGGGGTAATTCACCCCTCCACTTT.

This clonotype showed up just a few times. The gene calls are TRBV7-2 and TRBJ1-5, with 7 bases identical to TRBD1. Unmatched junction bases numbered 4, after V lost 1 base and J lost 4 bases. Germline loops: CDR1 SGHTA, CDR2 FQGNSA. There are 15 residues in the CDR3. The CDR3 here is CASSLEGQPNQPQHF. CDR3 in DNA: TGTGCCAGCAGCTTAGAGGGACAGCCAAATCAGCCCCAGCATTTT.

V is TRBV19 and J is TRBJ2-5; the D gene is possibly TRBD1 (5 bases). Trimming shortened V by 3 bases and J by 5 bases, and 16 bases separated the two germline ends. Germline CDR1 LNHDA, CDR2 SQIVND (reference sequence). The CDR3 runs to 15 residues. Here the CDR3 DNA reads TGTGCCAGTAGTATCAACCCACAGGCCGGGGAGACCCAGTACTTC. Amino acids: CASSINPQAGETQYF.

This clonotype was observed a few times. The chain has TRBV7-9 and TRBJ1-6; D is undetermined. V was clipped by 5 bases and J by 6 bases, with 11 bases between them. The CDR3 is 14 amino acids. The germline CDR1 and CDR2 sequences are SEHNR and FQNEAQ (reference sequence). The CDR3 DNA follows: TGTGCCAGCAGCCACCGGGAAAGTAATTCACCCCTCCACTTT. Translation gives CASSHRESNSPLHF.

This clonotype was found a few times. The rearrangement uses TRBV12-3 or TRBV12-4 and TRBJ1-5; no firm D call. The ends were cut back, 1 base at V and 6 bases at J, with 19 bases in the middle. The CDR3 contains 17 residues. CDR3 loop: CASSLGGVPSPGQPQHF. CDR3 bases: TGTGCCAGCAGTTTAGGGGGAGTCCCCAGCCCCGGTCAGCCCCAGCATTTT.

This clonotype has a handful of counts. The V call is TRBV20-1, the J call TRBJ2-2; D may match TRBD1 or TRBD2 (5 bases each). Germline loops: CDR1 DFQATT, CDR2 SNEGSKA (reference sequence). The CDR3 covers 14 residues. Between the trimmed V and J ends, which lost 5 bases and 0 bases, there was a span of 10 bases. Written as DNA, the CDR3 is TGCAGTGCTGCCGGGACGACGAACACCGGGGAGCTGTTTTTT. It translates to CSAAGTTNTGELFF.

The chain recombines TRBV7-3 with TRBJ2-2; D might be TRBD2 (5 bases). This CDR3 has 15 amino acids. The germline V gene has CDR1 SGHTA and CDR2 FQGTGA. Trimming left V 6 bases short and J 4 bases short, with 15 bases between. CDR3 bases: TGTGCCAGCAGTATACTCAGTGCGGGCACCGGGGAGCTGTTTTTT. It yields the protein CASSILSAGTGELFF.

This chain connects TRBV29-1 to TRBJ2-7, with D tentatively TRBD1 (6 bases). Looked up from germline, CDR1 is SQVTM and CDR2 is ANQGSEA. Trimming removed 1 base at V and 10 bases at J, with 17 bases between. This CDR3 has 13 amino acids. This CDR3 is CSVEGQVAGVQYF. Here the CDR3 DNA reads TGCAGCGTTGAAGGACAGGTGGCTGGGGTACAGTACTTC.

The table lists this clonotype with a count of one. As DNA, the CDR3 is TGTGCCAGTAGTCCACGACAGAAGTATGGCTACACCTTC. Translated, it gives CASSPRQKYGYTF. The chain is built from TRBV19 and TRBJ1-2; D may be TRBD1 (5 bases). This CDR3 region has 13 residues. V was shortened by 5 bases and J by 5 bases, with 12 bases between the two germline ends. The germline CDR1 and CDR2 sequences are LNHDA and SQIVND (reference sequence).